These T cell receptor beta chains were read from a single sample in a study of blood T cell repertoires in COVID-19. The repertoire was sequenced with immunoSEQ multiplex PCR; TCRdb's copy has only in-frame clones and lacks some. The sample holds just over 250,000 clones, more than 75% seen once. Source material: peripheral blood. The receptors stem from a woman aged 45-60 years with acute or convalescent COVID-19. The CDR3 runs from the conserved cysteine through the conserved F or W. The D gene is left open where the match is weak. Rows give clone size only sometimes, using once, few, many, or a class for an expanded clone.

v_call	j_call	d_call	clone_size	cdr3_aa	cdr3_nt
TRBV7-6	TRBJ2-1	NA	NA	CASSLIAASSYNEQFF	TGTGCCAGCAGCCTTATAGCGGCGAGCTCCTACAATGAGCAGTTCTTC
TRBV28	TRBJ1-3	NA	NA	CASSSRGGGGLSGNTIYF	TGTGCCAGCAGTTCCCGCGGGGGAGGAGGACTCTCTGGAAACACCATATATTTT
TRBV28	TRBJ2-1	TRBD2	NA	CASSTAGYSYNEQFF	TGTGCCAGCAGTACAGCGGGATACTCCTACAATGAGCAGTTCTTC
TRBV5-6	TRBJ1-4	TRBD1	NA	CASSGGTGAKLFF	TGTGCCAGCAGCGGGGGGACAGGGGCAAAACTGTTTTTT
TRBV5-1	TRBJ2-5	TRBD1	NA	CASSLGQGAGETQYF	TGCGCCAGCAGCTTAGGACAGGGGGCGGGGGAGACCCAGTACTTC
TRBV3-1/TRBV3-2	TRBJ2-3	TRBD2	NA	CASSPGLAGATDTQYF	TGTGCCAGCAGCCCCGGACTAGCGGGAGCAACAGATACGCAGTATTTT
TRBV30	TRBJ2-1	TRBD2	NA	CAWSVRLAGGTEQFF	TGTGCCTGGAGTGTACGACTAGCGGGAGGAACTGAGCAGTTCTTC
TRBV7-3	TRBJ2-1	NA	NA	CASSFERGPHNEQFF	TGTGCCAGCAGCTTCGAACGGGGTCCCCACAATGAGCAGTTCTTC
TRBV28	TRBJ2-7	NA	NA	CASSPQGSEQYF	TGTGCCAGCAGTCCCCAGGGTTCCGAGCAGTACTTC
TRBV25-1	TRBJ2-1	TRBD2	NA	CASSEISGSLYNEQFF	TGTGCCAGCAGTGAAATTAGCGGGAGTCTCTACAATGAGCAGTTCTTC
TRBV19	TRBJ2-1	TRBD2	NA	CASSIVGLASNEQFF	TGTGCCAGTAGTATCGTTGGACTAGCCTCCAATGAGCAGTTCTTC
TRBV19	TRBJ1-1	TRBD1	few	CASSIIGTANTEAFF	TGTGCCAGTAGTATTATAGGGACAGCAAACACTGAAGCTTTCTTT
TRBV5-6	TRBJ1-3	TRBD1	NA	CASSLDRGARDTIYF	TGTGCCAGCAGCCTGGACAGGGGAGCGCGGGACACCATATATTTT
TRBV19	TRBJ1-1	TRBD1	once	CASKVGQGFFAEAFF	TGTGCCAGTAAGGTAGGACAGGGGTTTTTCGCTGAAGCTTTCTTT
TRBV6-6	TRBJ1-2	NA	NA	CASSSDANYGYTF	TGTGCCAGCAGCAGCGATGCTAACTATGGCTACACCTTC
TRBV3-1/TRBV3-2	TRBJ2-2	NA	NA	CASSPDWTGELFF	TGTGCCAGCAGCCCGGACTGGACCGGGGAGCTGTTTTTT
TRBV29-1	TRBJ2-5	TRBD1	NA	CSVRDRGTQETQYF	TGCAGCGTCCGGGACAGGGGCACGCAAGAGACCCAGTACTTC
TRBV28	TRBJ1-6	NA	NA	CASSVGAQNSPLHF	TGTGCCAGCAGCGTGGGGGCACAAAATTCACCCCTCCACTTT
TRBV6-5	TRBJ2-3	NA	once	CASSTGSVTQYF	TGTGCCAGCAGTACAGGGTCCGTTACGCAGTATTTT
TRBV6-5	TRBJ2-3	TRBD1	NA	CASSSRGQGQYF	TGTGCCAGCAGCTCTAGGGGACAGGGGCAGTATTTT
TRBV19	TRBJ2-1	TRBD2	NA	CASSIDQTSGTYNEQFF	TGTGCCAGTAGTATAGATCAGACTAGCGGTACCTACAATGAGCAGTTCTTC
TRBV12-3/TRBV12-4	TRBJ2-5	NA	NA	CASREGVQETQYF	TGTGCCAGCCGAGAAGGAGTTCAAGAGACCCAGTACTTC
TRBV6-4	TRBJ1-2	NA	NA	CASSEQGGGGGYTF	TGTGCCAGCAGCGAACAGGGAGGGGGGGGTGGCTACACCTTC
TRBV2	TRBJ2-5	NA	once	CASSEISETQYF	TGTGCCAGCAGTGAAATATCAGAGACCCAGTACTTC
TRBV19	TRBJ1-2	NA	NA	CASSPHNTNYGYTF	TGTGCCAGTAGTCCCCACAATACTAACTATGGCTACACCTTC
TRBV9	TRBJ2-3	NA	NA	CASSPLGGSGADTQYF	TGTGCCAGCAGCCCCTTAGGTGGGAGTGGGGCAGATACGCAGTATTTT
TRBV5-1	TRBJ2-1	TRBD2	NA	CASSLGPGLADYNEQFF	TGCGCCAGCAGCTTGGGGCCGGGACTAGCGGATTACAATGAGCAGTTCTTC
TRBV12-3/TRBV12-4	TRBJ1-2	NA	NA	CASSQGTFYGYTF	TGTGCCAGCTCTCAAGGGACATTCTATGGCTACACCTTC
TRBV28	TRBJ1-5	TRBD1	NA	CASSMDRGYQPQHF	TGTGCCAGCAGTATGGACAGGGGTTATCAGCCCCAGCATTTT
TRBV25-1	TRBJ2-2	TRBD1	NA	CASSGQGDTGELFF	TGTGCCAGCAGTGGACAGGGAGATACCGGGGAGCTGTTTTTT
TRBV10-3	TRBJ2-7	NA	NA	CAIGDRPTYEQYF	TGTGCCATCGGCGACAGGCCGACCTACGAGCAGTACTTC
TRBV5-1	TRBJ1-1	TRBD1	NA	CASSPSTGRNTEAFF	TGCGCCAGCAGCCCCTCGACAGGGCGAAACACTGAAGCTTTCTTT
TRBV5-1	TRBJ2-5	NA	NA	CASSLGARETQYF	TGCGCCAGCAGCTTGGGGGCACGAGAGACCCAGTACTTC
TRBV7-2	TRBJ1-2	NA	NA	CASSLSAGNYGYTF	TGTGCCAGCAGCTTAAGTGCGGGGAACTATGGCTACACCTTC
TRBV29-1	TRBJ1-5	NA	NA	CSVGRASNQPQHF	TGCAGCGTTGGGCGGGCTAGCAATCAGCCCCAGCATTTT
TRBV6-1	TRBJ2-5	NA	few	CASSDPLWLAQETQYF	TGTGCCAGCAGTGACCCCCTCTGGCTAGCGCAAGAGACCCAGTACTTC
TRBV7-2	TRBJ2-3	TRBD2	NA	CASILAGGADTQYF	TGTGCCAGTATACTAGCGGGAGGGGCAGATACGCAGTATTTT
TRBV24-1	TRBJ2-1	NA	NA	CATSDTSRSYNEQFF	TGTGCCACCAGTGACACTAGTCGCTCCTACAATGAGCAGTTCTTC
TRBV6-1	TRBJ2-5	TRBD2	NA	CASSEYSRLWTSGKGETQYF	TGTGCCAGCAGTGAATATTCACGCCTTTGGACTAGCGGGAAAGGGGAGACCCAGTACTTC
TRBV5-1	TRBJ1-2	NA	few	CASSPRGEGYTF	TGCGCCAGCAGCCCCAGGGGCGAGGGCTACACCTTC
TRBV4-1	TRBJ2-1	NA	NA	CASSQVGGTNEQFF	TGCGCCAGCAGCCAAGTCGGCGGAACCAATGAGCAGTTCTTC
TRBV10-1	TRBJ1-1	TRBD1	NA	CASRDRETFF	TGCGCCAGCAGGGACAGGGAGACTTTCTTT
TRBV19	TRBJ2-1	NA	once	CASSETLTYNEQFF	TGTGCCAGTAGTGAGACTCTGACCTACAATGAGCAGTTCTTC
TRBV30	TRBJ2-7	NA	NA	CAWSRVRTYEQYF	TGTGCCTGGAGCAGGGTCAGGACCTACGAGCAGTACTTC
TRBV29-1	TRBJ1-2	NA	NA	CSVVRRGRYGYTF	TGCAGCGTTGTACGCCGGGGGAGGTATGGCTACACCTTC
TRBV28	TRBJ2-7	NA	NA	CASSLGSPAGQYF	TGTGCCAGCAGTTTGGGCTCCCCCGCGGGGCAGTACTTC
TRBV2	TRBJ1-4	TRBD1	NA	CASDRGKYEKLFF	TGTGCCAGCGACAGGGGGAAATATGAAAAACTGTTTTTT
TRBV6-1	TRBJ2-7	NA	few	CASSEQGNEQYF	TGTGCCAGCAGTGAACAGGGGAACGAGCAGTACTTC
TRBV7-2	TRBJ2-2	TRBD2	NA	CASSLAGLAGGTGELFF	TGTGCCAGCAGCTTAGCGGGACTAGCGGGAGGAACCGGGGAGCTGTTTTTT
TRBV7-9	TRBJ1-4	NA	NA	CASSLEDGEKLFF	TGTGCCAGCAGCCTGGAGGACGGTGAAAAACTGTTTTTT
TRBV29-1	TRBJ2-7	NA	NA	CSVDSVTGTYEQYF	TGCAGCGTTGACTCGGTGACTGGAACCTACGAGCAGTACTTC